This TCR beta chain emerged from a study of technical replicates of blood from a few donors. V was trimmed by 4 bases and J by 2 bases, leaving 12 bases between them. In germline, CDR1 is MGHRA, CDR2 YSYEKL. The CDR3 totals 14 residues. Here immunoSEQ multiplex PCR was the method, and the copy in TCRdb shows in-frame clones only, minus some. Here the sample spans approximately 79,000 clones, 85% to 95% being singletons. Sequenced: T cells isolated from PBMCs. V usage is TRBV4-1 and J usage is TRBJ2-7; perhaps TRBD2 as D (5 bases). The receptor comes from a human donor in good health. CDR3 region: CASSLGLDPYEQYF. The CDR3 DNA reads TGCGCCAGCAGCCTAGGACTCGACCCCTACGAGCAGTACTTC.